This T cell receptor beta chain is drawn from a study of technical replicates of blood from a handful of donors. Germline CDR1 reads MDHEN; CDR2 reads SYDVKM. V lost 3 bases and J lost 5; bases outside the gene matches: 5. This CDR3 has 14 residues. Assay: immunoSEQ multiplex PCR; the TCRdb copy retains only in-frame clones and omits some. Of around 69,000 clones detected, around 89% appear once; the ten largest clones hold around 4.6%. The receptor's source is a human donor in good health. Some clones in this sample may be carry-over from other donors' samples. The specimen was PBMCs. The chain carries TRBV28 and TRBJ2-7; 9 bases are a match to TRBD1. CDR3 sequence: CASSFGTGINEQYF. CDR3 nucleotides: TGTGCCAGCAGTTTCGGGACAGGGATCAACGAGCAGTACTTC.